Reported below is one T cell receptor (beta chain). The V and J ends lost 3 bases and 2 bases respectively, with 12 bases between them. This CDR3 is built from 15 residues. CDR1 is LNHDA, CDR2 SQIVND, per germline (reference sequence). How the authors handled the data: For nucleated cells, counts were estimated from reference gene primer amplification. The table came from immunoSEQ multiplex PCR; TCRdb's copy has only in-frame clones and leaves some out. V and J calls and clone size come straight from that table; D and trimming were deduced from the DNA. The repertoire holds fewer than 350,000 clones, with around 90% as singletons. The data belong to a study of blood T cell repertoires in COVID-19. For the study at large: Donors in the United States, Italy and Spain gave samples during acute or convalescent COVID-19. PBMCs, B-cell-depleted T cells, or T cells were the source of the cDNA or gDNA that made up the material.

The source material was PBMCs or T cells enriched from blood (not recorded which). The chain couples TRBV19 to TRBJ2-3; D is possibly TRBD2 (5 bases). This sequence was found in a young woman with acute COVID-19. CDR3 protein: CASSISGEHTDTQYF. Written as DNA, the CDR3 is TGTGCCAGTAGTATTTCTGGGGAGCACACAGATACGCAGTATTTT. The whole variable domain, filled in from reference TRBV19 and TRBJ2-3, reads DGGITQSPKYLFRKEGQNVTLSCEQNLNHDAMYWYRQDPGQGLRLIYYSQIVNDFQKGDIAEGYSVSREKKESFPLTVTSAQKNPTAFYLCASSISGEHTDTQYFGPGTRLTVL.